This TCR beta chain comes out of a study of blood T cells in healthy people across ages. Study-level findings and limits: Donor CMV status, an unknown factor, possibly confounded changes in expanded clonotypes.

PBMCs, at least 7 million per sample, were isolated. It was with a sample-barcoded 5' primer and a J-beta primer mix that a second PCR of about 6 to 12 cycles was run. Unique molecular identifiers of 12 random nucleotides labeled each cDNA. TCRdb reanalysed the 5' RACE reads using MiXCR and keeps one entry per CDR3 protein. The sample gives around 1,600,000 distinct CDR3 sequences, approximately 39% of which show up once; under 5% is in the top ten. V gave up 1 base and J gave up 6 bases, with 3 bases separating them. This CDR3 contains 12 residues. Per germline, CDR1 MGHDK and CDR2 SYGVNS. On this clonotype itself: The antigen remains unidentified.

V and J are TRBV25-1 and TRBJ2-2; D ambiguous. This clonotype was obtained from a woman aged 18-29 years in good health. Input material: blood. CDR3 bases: TGTGCCAGCAGTGAATCCGCCGGGGAGCTGTTTTTT. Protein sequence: CASSESAGELFF.